The 28 T cell receptor beta chains given below trace back to one sample, sequenced in a study of cytotoxic CD8 clonotypes in ibrutinib-treated CLL. TCRdb's copy holds only in-frame clones and misses some; the assay was immunoSEQ multiplex PCR. The sample carries about 130,000 clones, around three quarters recorded once. The source was PBMCs, collected after 12 months of ibrutinib treatment. The receptors come from a human donor with chronic lymphocytic leukemia.

This clone was seen once. The CDR3 loop is CSAARGNTGELFF. The CDR3 DNA sequence: TGCAGCGCCGCACGGGGTAACACCGGGGAGCTGTTTTTT. The V call is TRBV29-1, the J call TRBJ2-2; a weak D match, TRBD2 (5 bases). The CDR3 covers 13 residues. CDR1 and CDR2 from the germline V gene are SQVTM and ANQGSEA. Trimming removed 7 bases at V and 2 bases at J, with 11 bases between.

This clone was seen more than once but under ten times. This chain connects TRBV4-2 to TRBJ2-1; TRBD2 agrees at 11 bases. V lost 1 base and J lost 8; bases outside the gene matches: 4. CDR3 length equals 15 residues. The germline gives CDR1 LGHNA, CDR2 YNFKEQ. CDR3 protein: CASSQASSGRYEQFF. The CDR3, as DNA: TGTGCCAGCAGCCAAGCTTCTAGCGGGAGGTATGAGCAGTTCTTC.

This clone was observed a single time. The chain joins TRBV19 to TRBJ1-4; D is possibly TRBD1 (5 bases). The CDR3 spans 15 residues. Per germline, CDR1 LNHDA and CDR2 SQIVND (reference sequence). V was trimmed by 5 bases and J by 3 bases, leaving 13 bases between them. The CDR3 DNA reads as TGTGCCAGTAGTGGGGACCGATACTCTAATGAAAAACTGTTTTTT. Amino acids: CASSGDRYSNEKLFF.

This sequence joins TRBV19 and TRBJ1-1, with 10 bases fitting TRBD1. In germline, CDR1 is LNHDA, CDR2 SQIVND (reference sequence). This CDR3 has 21 amino acids. The V gene end was trimmed by 0 bases and the J gene end by 0 bases; junction bases not matched to a gene: 16. The CDR3 coding sequence is TGTGCCAGTAGTATAGATCTCCGTTTGCGGACAGGGGGGATCATGAACACTGAAGCTTTCTTT. The encoded protein is CASSIDLRLRTGGIMNTEAFF.

This clone has a single count. The V gene is TRBV5-4, the J gene TRBJ2-2, with D perhaps matching TRBD2 (5 bases). Looked up from germline, CDR1 is SGHNT and CDR2 is YYREEE (reference sequence). The CDR3 consists of 15 residues. The V end lost 4 bases, the J end lost 2 bases, and 12 bases lay between the germline ends. The CDR3 here is CASSPDFFNTGELFF. The CDR3 DNA reads as TGTGCCAGCAGCCCGGACTTTTTTAACACCGGGGAGCTGTTTTTT.

The sample holds a few counts of this clone. The gene calls are TRBV2 and TRBJ1-4, with D perhaps matching TRBD1 (6 bases). The CDR3 extends over 13 amino acids. V dropped 8 bases and J dropped 10 bases, with 17 bases sitting between them. The germline CDR1 and CDR2 sequences are SNHLY and FYNNEI. CDR3 DNA: TGTGCCAGCTCCGCGGGGGCAGCAGGAAAACTGTTTTTT. This sequence encodes CASSAGAAGKLFF.

V usage is TRBV7-2 and J usage is TRBJ2-2; 9 positions match TRBD2. The length of the CDR3 is 12 residues. CDR1 SGHTA and CDR2 FQGNSA come from the germline V gene. The junction had 3 bases not matched to a gene; V was cut back by 3 bases and J by 13 bases. The CDR3 coding sequence is TGTGCCAGCAGCTTGGCGGGAGGGCCGCTGTTTTTT. This sequence encodes CASSLAGGPLFF.

The J gene is TRBJ2-1, the V gene TRBV21-1; the D call of TRBD1 is as the table states it, not checked on the DNA. TRBV21-1 is a documented pseudogene. There are 13 residues in the CDR3. The CDR3 DNA sequence: TGTGCCAGCAGCGGCAGGGTCTACAATGAGCAGTTCTTC. This gives the protein CASSGRVYNEQFF.

The chain combines TRBV7-9 with TRBJ2-1, with 10 bases matching TRBD1. Trimming removed 5 bases from V and 5 bases from J; junction bases left unmatched: 9. CDR3 length: 16 residues. CDR1 SEHNR and CDR2 FQNEAQ come from the germline V gene (reference sequence). The CDR3 nucleotides read TGTGCCAGCAGCGCACCGGGACAGGGGAATAACAATGAGCAGTTCTTC. It codes for CASSAPGQGNNNEQFF.

The genes are TRBV30 and TRBJ2-7; D call uncertain. Per germline, CDR1 GTSNPN and CDR2 SVGIG (reference sequence). V was pared by 2 bases and J by 0 bases, with 8 bases between. This CDR3 is built from 13 residues. CDR3 sequence (DNA): TGTGCCTGGAGTCCTGGGCGCTCCTACGAGCAGTACTTC. It is translated as CAWSPGRSYEQYF.

The chain carries TRBV7-3 and TRBJ2-3, with D possibly called TRBD1 or TRBD2 (5 bases each). With 5 bases removed from V and 0 bases from J, the gap between germline ends came to 18 bases. From germline, CDR1 is SGHTA and CDR2 FQGTGA. The CDR3 is made up of 17 amino acids. The chain's CDR3 is CASSSPRGPRSTDTQYF. In DNA, the CDR3 is TGTGCCAGCAGCAGCCCCCGGGGCCCGCGTAGCACAGATACGCAGTATTTT.

The V gene is TRBV19, the J gene TRBJ2-7, with D uncertain. The CDR3 is made up of 14 amino acids. V shed 5 bases and J shed 0 bases, with 11 bases lying between them. Per the germline V gene, CDR1 is LNHDA and CDR2 is SQIVND (reference sequence). The CDR3 DNA follows: TGTGCCAGTAGTGACCAGGTGAGCTCCTACGAGCAGTACTTC. It yields the protein CASSDQVSSYEQYF. Drawing the rest from reference TRBV19 and TRBJ2-7, the complete variable domain is DGGITQSPKYLFRKEGQNVTLSCEQNLNHDAMYWYRQDPGQGLRLIYYSQIVNDFQKGDIAEGYSVSREKKESFPLTVTSAQKNPTAFYLCASSDQVSSYEQYFGPGTRLTVT.

The rearrangement links TRBV28 to TRBJ1-2, with D tentatively TRBD1 (5 bases). This CDR3 has 14 amino acids. CDR1 and CDR2 from the germline V gene are MDHEN and SYDVKM. V was trimmed by 5 bases and J by 8 bases, leaving 18 bases between them. The CDR3 sequence: CASSTAGRPWGYTF. The CDR3 bases are TGTGCCAGCAGTACGGCGGGGCGCCCCTGGGGCTACACCTTC.

This clone was seen only a few times. The J gene is TRBJ2-7, the V gene TRBV5-4; the D gene is possibly TRBD1 (5 bases). The CDR3 is 14 residues long. With 3 bases removed from V and 2 bases from J, the gap between germline ends came to 12 bases. Germline V lookup: CDR1 SGHNT, CDR2 YYREEE (reference sequence). CDR3 in amino acids: CASSSAKTAYEQYF. In DNA form, the CDR3 reads TGTGCCAGCAGCTCCGCTAAGACAGCCTACGAGCAGTACTTC.

There are a few counts of this clone. This chain connects TRBV4-2 to TRBJ1-5; 7 bases match TRBD1. Trimming took 4 bases from V and 3 from J; bases not matched to a gene: 3. Per germline, CDR1 LGHNA and CDR2 YNFKEQ. The CDR3 has 14 residues. CDR3 sequence (DNA): TGTGCCAGCAGCCCGGGACAGACCAATCAGCCCCAGCATTTT. It translates to CASSPGQTNQPQHF.

This clone occurred a few times. This rearrangement joins TRBV11-2 to TRBJ1-1; D is perhaps TRBD1 (6 bases). Germline CDR1 is SGHAT and CDR2 is FQNNGV. V dropped 5 bases and J dropped 7 bases, with 20 bases sitting between them. This CDR3 is built from 15 residues. CDR3 bases: TGTGCCAGCAGCGACACAGGGTATGGCTCTCTTGAAGCTTTCTTT. Translated, it gives CASSDTGYGSLEAFF. Looking up the rest from reference TRBV11-2 and TRBJ1-1 gives the full variable domain: EAGVAQSPRYKIIEKRQSVAFWCNPISGHATLYWYQQILGQGPKLLIQFQNNGVVDDSQLPKDRFSAERLKGVDSTLKIQPAKLEDSAVYLCASSDTGYGSLEAFFGQGTRLTVV.

The chain is built from TRBV7-2 and TRBJ1-2; the D gene is possibly TRBD1 (5 bases). V lost 7 bases and J lost 7, with 16 bases in between. The CDR3 is 13 amino acids. Germline loops: CDR1 SGHTA, CDR2 FQGNSA. The CDR3 DNA is TGTGCCAGCACCCGAACAGGAATAAGTGGCTACACCTTC. Its protein is CASTRTGISGYTF. Drawing the rest from reference TRBV7-2 and TRBJ1-2, the complete variable domain is GAGVSQSPSNKVTEKGKDVELRCDPISGHTALYWYRQSLGQGLEFLIYFQGNSAPDKSGLPSDRFSAERTGGSVSTLTIQRTQQEDSAVYLCASTRTGISGYTFGSGTRLTVV.

The chain recombines TRBV7-9 with TRBJ2-5; 8 nucleotides line up with TRBD2. CDR1 is SEHNR, CDR2 FQNEAQ, per germline (reference sequence). Trimming cost V 5 bases and J 5 bases; bases outside gene matches: 4. The CDR3 covers 13 residues. The CDR3 DNA is TGTGCCAGCAGCGGACTAGCTCTGGAGACCCAGTACTTC. Translating gives CASSGLALETQYF.

Regarding this clone: A read error may produce the germline difference seen at one junction end. The V call is TRBV11-2, the J call TRBJ2-2, with 8 positions matching TRBD1. The germline V gene has CDR1 SGHAT and CDR2 FQNNGV. The CDR3 extends over 15 amino acids. CDR3 coding DNA: TGTGCCAGCAGCGAGGACAGGGCGAATACCGGGGAGCTGTTTTTT. It translates to CASSEDRANTGELFF.

The chain has TRBV7-9 and TRBJ2-7; TRBD1 matches 10 bases. Per germline, CDR1 SEHNR and CDR2 FQNEAQ (reference sequence). This CDR3 has 15 residues. V was clipped by 4 bases and J by 6 bases; unmatched bases: 9. The DNA of the CDR3 is TGTGCCAGCAGCTCTAGACAGGGGGCACTCAGCGAGCAGTACTTC. It encodes CASSSRQGALSEQYF.

The V and J genes are TRBV19 and TRBJ2-6, with D unclear. Germline V lookup: CDR1 LNHDA, CDR2 SQIVND (reference sequence). CDR3 size: 15 residues. With 5 bases removed from V and 0 bases from J, the gap between germline ends came to 8 bases. CDR3 region: CASSGGNSGANVLTF. DNA for the CDR3: TGTGCCAGTAGTGGTGGGAACTCTGGGGCCAACGTCCTGACTTTC.

Only a few counts were recorded for this clone. V and J are TRBV27 and TRBJ2-5; D not certain. V lost 3 bases and J lost 5, with 4 bases in between. CDR1 is MNHEY, CDR2 SMNVEV, per germline (reference sequence). The CDR3 covers 11 residues. The CDR3 sequence: CASSLWETQYF. CDR3 DNA: TGTGCCAGCAGTTTGTGGGAGACCCAGTACTTC.

The V and J genes are TRBV28 and TRBJ1-1; D not resolved. V dropped 7 bases and J dropped 1 base, with 22 bases sitting between them. Germline CDR1 and CDR2: MDHEN and SYDVKM. The CDR3 contains 17 residues. The CDR3 here is CASTLGSYRASNTEAFF. The DNA of the CDR3 is TGTGCCAGCACCCTTGGGAGTTATCGTGCCTCGAACACTGAAGCTTTCTTT.

The chain links TRBV11-2 to TRBJ2-1; 7 bases map to TRBD2. Per germline, CDR1 SGHAT and CDR2 FQNNGV. The CDR3 runs 17 residues. The V segment lost 2 bases and the J segment 0 bases; nucleotides outside the gene matches: 7. The CDR3 region is CASSLNLAALSYNEQFF. As DNA, the CDR3 is TGTGCCAGCAGCTTAAACCTAGCGGCCCTCTCCTACAATGAGCAGTTCTTC.

The chain uses TRBV5-6 and TRBJ2-5; D assignment may be TRBD1 or TRBD2 (6 bases each). CDR3 size: 15 residues. Between the trimmed V and J ends, which lost 1 base and 4 bases, there was a span of 14 bases. Germline CDR1 is SGHDT and CDR2 is YYEEEE. CDR3 in amino acids: CASSLWRGDTETQYF. DNA for the CDR3: TGTGCCAGCAGCTTGTGGAGGGGGGACACAGAGACCCAGTACTTC.

The chain combines TRBV4-2 with TRBJ2-1; 9 nucleotides agree with TRBD2. The junction had 10 bases not matched to a gene; V was cut back by 2 bases and J by 8 bases. Germline CDR1 is LGHNA and CDR2 is YNFKEQ. The CDR3 loop spans 16 amino acids. The DNA of the CDR3 is TGTGCCAGCAGCCAAAGGTCGCGGGAGGGCCTCTATGAGCAGTTCTTC. Amino acid sequence: CASSQRSREGLYEQFF.

The chain links TRBV29-1 to TRBJ2-7; D ambiguous. CDR1 and CDR2 from the germline V gene are SQVTM and ANQGSEA. This CDR3 is built from 11 residues. The germline V and J ends were trimmed by 7 bases and 1 base, with 8 bases remaining between them. The CDR3 region is CSGVGSYEQYF. DNA of the CDR3: TGCAGCGGGGTGGGTTCCTACGAGCAGTACTTC.

This clone was found a few times. The chain combines TRBV6-1 with TRBJ1-5; D is unclear. Germline loops: CDR1 MNHNS, CDR2 SASEGT. The CDR3 contains 15 residues. Trimming shortened V by 2 bases and J by 4 bases, and 12 bases separated the two germline ends. The CDR3 loop is CASSELERRNQPQHF. CDR3 nucleotide sequence: TGTGCCAGCAGTGAATTGGAACGGAGAAATCAGCCCCAGCATTTT.